The text below deals with one T cell receptor (beta chain). The CDR3 has 14 amino acids. The V and J ends lost 5 bases and 5 bases respectively, with 18 bases between them. Germline assignment: CDR1 GTSNPN and CDR2 SVGIG (reference sequence). The sample comes from a study of OX40 agonist ivuxolimab in advanced cancers. The table came from immunoSEQ multiplex PCR; TCRdb's copy has only in-frame clones and leaves some out. The sample holds about 60,000 clones; less than 85% are singletons and the top ten take about 4%. This sequence was found in an adult with an advanced solid tumor such as melanoma, head and neck, liver or kidney cancer. The genes are TRBV30 and TRBJ1-1; the D is unclear. The material sequenced was CD4+ or CD8+ T cells sorted from blood, taken in a trial of the OX40 agonist ivuxolimab. The CDR3, as DNA: TGTGCCTGGTGGGCCACCATGAGGAGGACTGAAGCTTTCTTT. This translates into CAWWATMRRTEAFF.